A selection of T cell receptor beta chains follows, all from one sample in a study of blood T cell repertoires in COVID-19. Method: immunoSEQ multiplex PCR; TCRdb's copy keeps in-frame clones and lacks some. The profile shows 150,000 to 200,000 clones, roughly 80% of them singletons. Specimen: peripheral blood. These receptors were obtained from a man in his 60s with active or convalescent COVID-19. The CDR3 runs from the conserved cysteine through the conserved F or W. Each record gives: V gene, D gene, clone size, J gene, CDR3 DNA, CDR3 protein. A D gene is named only where the DNA matches it firmly. Size values are once, few and many counts, or a class for expanded clones, and some rows have none.

TRBV2	NA	NA	TRBJ2-3	TGTGCCAGCAGTGAAGCTAGCGGCACAGATACGCAGTATTTT	CASSEASGTDTQYF
TRBV10-3	TRBD2	NA	TRBJ2-3	TGTGCCATCAGTGAGTCCAAGGGGCTTAAGGGACTAGCGGGCACAGATACGCAGTATTTT	CAISESKGLKGLAGTDTQYF
TRBV6-1	TRBD1	NA	TRBJ1-6	TGTGCCAGCAGTGAAAGTTTCAAGAGACAGGGTTGGTCACCCCTCCACTTT	CASSESFKRQGWSPLHF
TRBV4-3	NA	NA	TRBJ2-7	TGCGCCAGCAGCCAAACGACCGGGTACGAGCAGTACTTC	CASSQTTGYEQYF
TRBV5-5	NA	NA	TRBJ2-3	TGTGCCAGCAGCTTGGCCAGTAGCACAGATACGCAGTATTTT	CASSLASSTDTQYF
TRBV11-3	TRBD1	NA	TRBJ2-1	TGTGCCAGCAGCTTAGGACAGGGCGAGCAGTTCTTC	CASSLGQGEQFF
TRBV5-1	NA	NA	TRBJ1-4	TGCGCCAGCAGCTTTCTGGATCCACAGAATGAAAAACTGTTTTTT	CASSFLDPQNEKLFF
TRBV21-1	NA	NA	TRBJ2-7	TGTGCCAGCAGCCAGGGGTTCAGCGGATCCTCCTACGAGCAGTACTTC	CASSQGFSGSSYEQYF
TRBV7-9	TRBD1	NA	TRBJ1-4	TGTGCCAGCAGCTCGACAGGGGGGTCGGTAGGCGAAAAACTGTTTTTT	CASSSTGGSVGEKLFF
TRBV6-6	TRBD1	NA	TRBJ1-3	TGTGCCAGCAGGGGACAGGGCTCTGGAAACACCATATATTTT	CASRGQGSGNTIYF
TRBV5-4	NA	NA	TRBJ1-3	TGTGCCAGCAGCTTAGGGAGGTTCTCTGGAAACACCATATATTTT	CASSLGRFSGNTIYF
TRBV29-1	NA	once	TRBJ2-1	TGCAGCGTCACCTCGGGACATATATACAATGAGCAGTTCTTC	CSVTSGHIYNEQFF
TRBV4-3	TRBD1	NA	TRBJ1-4	TGCGCCAGCAGCCAAGACGACGGGGACAGGGCAGAAAAACTGTTTTTT	CASSQDDGDRAEKLFF
TRBV28	TRBD2	once	TRBJ2-3	TGTGCCAGCAGTTCGAACCCAGCGGGAGGCACAGATACGCAGTATTTT	CASSSNPAGGTDTQYF
TRBV7-8	NA	NA	TRBJ2-7	TGTGCCAGCAGCCCGAGGGGGTACTCCTACGAGCAGTACTTC	CASSPRGYSYEQYF
TRBV6-1	TRBD2	NA	TRBJ2-1	TGTGCCAGCAGTGATGGACTAGCCTATGAGCAGTTCTTC	CASSDGLAYEQFF
TRBV7-2	NA	NA	TRBJ2-3	TGTGCCAGCAGCTTAGCATACACAGATACGCAGTATTTT	CASSLAYTDTQYF
TRBV2	TRBD1	few	TRBJ2-1	TGCTCTCAGCAAAGAGACGAGTATCCGGGACAGAAAGAGCAGTTCTTC	CSQQRDEYPGQKEQFF
TRBV11-2	TRBD2	NA	TRBJ2-3	TGTGCCAGCAGCTTAGCGGGAGGGCCGATGAGAGATACGCAGTATTTT	CASSLAGGPMRDTQYF
TRBV27	TRBD2	NA	TRBJ2-1	TGTGCCAGCACCACTACCGGGCTAGCGGAGAATGAGCAGTTCTTC	CASTTTGLAENEQFF
TRBV27	TRBD1	NA	TRBJ2-7	TGTGCCAGCAGTTTCTGGCAGGGGGCGAGGGAGCAGTACTTC	CASSFWQGAREQYF
TRBV3-1/TRBV3-2	TRBD2	NA	TRBJ2-7	TGTGCCAGCAGCCTCCGGACTAGCGGGAGGCCCTACGAGCAGTACTTC	CASSLRTSGRPYEQYF
TRBV5-5	NA	NA	TRBJ1-1	TGTGCCAGCAGCTTGAGTCGGGGGGTCACTGAAGCTTTCTTT	CASSLSRGVTEAFF
TRBV7-8	TRBD1	NA	TRBJ1-2	TGTGCCAGCAGCCTCACCCTCCAGGGGGGCCATGGCTACACCTTC	CASSLTLQGGHGYTF
TRBV2	TRBD1	NA	TRBJ2-7	TGTGCCACCCACCGGGACAGGGCGGGCGAGCAGTACTTC	CATHRDRAGEQYF
TRBV7-6	TRBD1	once	TRBJ1-2	TGTGCCAGCAGCTTAGGACGCCGGACAGGTGACTATGGCTACACCTTC	CASSLGRRTGDYGYTF
TRBV11-3	NA	NA	TRBJ2-2	TGTGCCAGCAGCTTAATCGGCAGGGCATACACCGGGGAGCTGTTTTTT	CASSLIGRAYTGELFF
TRBV27	TRBD1	NA	TRBJ2-1	TGTGCCAGCAGTCTACAGGGGGGCAATGAGCAGTTCTTC	CASSLQGGNEQFF
TRBV7-9	TRBD1	once	TRBJ2-6	TGTGCCAGCAGCGCGCGGGACAGGGGACGGTCTGGGGCCAACGTCCTGACTTTC	CASSARDRGRSGANVLTF
TRBV5-4	TRBD1	NA	TRBJ2-3	TGTGCCAGCAGCCATTGGGACAGGGGGCTCACAGATACGCAGTATTTT	CASSHWDRGLTDTQYF
TRBV27	TRBD2	NA	TRBJ2-6	TGTGCCAGCAGTTGGTCGGGGGGGCCTGGGGCCAACGTCCTGACTTTC	CASSWSGGPGANVLTF
TRBV6-5	TRBD1	few	TRBJ1-6	TGTGCCAGCATGGACAGGGGGAATTCACCCCTCCACTTT	CASMDRGNSPLHF
TRBV5-6	TRBD2	NA	TRBJ2-3	TGTGCCAGCAGCGCCGGGGCGGGAGGGATGGATACGCAGTATTTT	CASSAGAGGMDTQYF
TRBV14	TRBD2	NA	TRBJ2-7	TGTGCCAGCAGTCGGACTAGCGGGATCAACGAGCAGTACTTC	CASSRTSGINEQYF
TRBV2	TRBD1	few	TRBJ2-2	TGTGCCAGCAGCGTGCCGGACAGGGGGCGCGTCACCGGGGAGCTGTTTTTT	CASSVPDRGRVTGELFF
TRBV6-1	TRBD2	few	TRBJ2-1	TGTGCCAGCAGTGACGGACTAGCGGACAATGAGCAGTTCTTC	CASSDGLADNEQFF
TRBV11-3	NA	NA	TRBJ1-1	TGTGCCAGCAGCTTAGATGGAGGGGGGGAAACTGAAGCTTTCTTT	CASSLDGGGETEAFF
TRBV5-1	NA	NA	TRBJ2-1	TGCGCCAGCACCCCGAAGACTAGTTGGAATGAGCAGTTCTTC	CASTPKTSWNEQFF
TRBV5-5	TRBD2	NA	TRBJ2-7	TGTGCCAGCAGCCCGACTAGCGGGAGAGTCGAGTCCTACGAGCAGTACTTC	CASSPTSGRVESYEQYF
TRBV18	TRBD2	NA	TRBJ2-2	TGTGCCAGCTCACCATTACTAGCGGGGAACACCGGGGAGCTGTTTTTT	CASSPLLAGNTGELFF
TRBV7-3	TRBD2	once	TRBJ2-1	TGTGCCAGCAGCTTAATCGGGACTAGTCTCAATGAGCAGTTCTTC	CASSLIGTSLNEQFF
TRBV7-3	NA	once	TRBJ2-2	TGTGCCAGCAGCTTAACTGGCGGAGCTAGCGACACCGGGGAGCTGTTTTTT	CASSLTGGASDTGELFF
TRBV24-1	TRBD1	large	TRBJ2-1	TGTGCCACCAGTGATCCCCGGAGGACAGGGGGCGTCCATGAGCAGTTCTTC	CATSDPRRTGGVHEQFF
TRBV10-3	NA	few	TRBJ1-2	TGTGCCTCGCGGGGTGGGGCCTCATCCGGTGATGGCTACACCTTC	CASRGGASSGDGYTF
TRBV6-6	NA	few	TRBJ1-6	TGTGCCAGCAGTTCCCATGGCGGCCTAAATTCACCCCTCCACTTT	CASSSHGGLNSPLHF
TRBV4-2	NA	NA	TRBJ2-3	TGTGCCAGCAGCCAAGTTTCCCCTCTTACGCAGTATTTT	CASSQVSPLTQYF
TRBV6-9	NA	NA	TRBJ1-2	TGTGCCAGCCAGCATCGACAGGCAAAAAAGGGTGGCTACACCTTC	CASQHRQAKKGGYTF
TRBV28	NA	NA	TRBJ1-1	TGTGCCAGCAGTGATATACAGGGTAGAGCTTTCTTT	CASSDIQGRAFF
TRBV28	NA	NA	TRBJ1-5	TGTGCCAGCAACAACCCCGCCCTGAGGAGTCAGCCCCAGCATTTT	CASNNPALRSQPQHF
TRBV27	NA	NA	TRBJ2-5	TGTGCCAGCAGTTTAGGAGGGTACGAAGAGACCCAGTACTTC	CASSLGGYEETQYF
TRBV7-9	NA	NA	TRBJ2-7	TGTGCCAGCAGCTCCGACCTTAGCGGAAGCTCCTACGAGCAGTACTTC	CASSSDLSGSSYEQYF
TRBV2	TRBD1	NA	TRBJ2-2	TGTGCCGTTGGACAGGGGGCATATACCGGGGAGCTGTTTTTT	CAVGQGAYTGELFF
TRBV6-5	NA	NA	TRBJ2-2	TGTGCCAGCAGCTACGCTTCAGGGGTCGGGGAGCTGTTTTTT	CASSYASGVGELFF
TRBV7-2	NA	NA	TRBJ1-2	TGTGCCAGCAGCCTTCAGGGGAACTATGGCTACACCTTC	CASSLQGNYGYTF
TRBV9	TRBD1	NA	TRBJ1-3	TGTGCCAGCAGCGTAGGACAGGGTGGAAACACCATATATTTT	CASSVGQGGNTIYF
TRBV28	NA	few	TRBJ1-5	TGTGCCAGCAGTTTAGCGGAGCCCCAGCATTTT	CASSLAEPQHF
TRBV7-2	TRBD1	few	TRBJ2-3	TGTGCCAGCAGGGGGACAGGGACTCTATCCGATACGCAGTATTTT	CASRGTGTLSDTQYF